This T cell receptor (beta chain) was captured by sequencing in a study of PD-1 blockade in classical Hodgkin lymphoma. The time point denotes: cycle 4 day 1 (C4D1), after less than seven weeks of nivolumab. The patients all showed relapse after autologous stem cell transplantation, while their brentuximab vedotin exposure varied. TCRdb keeps only in-frame clones here, not all; method: immunoSEQ multiplex PCR. Of more than 20,000 clones listed, roughly three quarters were seen once; the top ten hold about a fifth. The CDR3 sequence is 13 residues long. Germline V CDR1 and CDR2: KGHSH, LQKENI. V lost 6 bases and J lost 6, with 11 bases in between.

This receptor was obtained from a human donor with classical Hodgkin lymphoma. This specimen was peripheral blood mononuclear cells (PBMCs), taken before the fourth cycle of nivolumab. The chain combines TRBV18 with TRBJ2-2, with D maybe TRBD1 (6 bases). The CDR3 DNA sequence: TGTGCCAGCTCGTCTAAGGGGGCCGGGGAGCTGTTTTTT. Translation: CASSSKGAGELFF.